The 4 T cell receptor beta chains below all came from one sample that was sequenced in a study of T cell responses to AZD1222 COVID-19 vaccine. Sequencing used immunoSEQ multiplex PCR; TCRdb keeps in-frame clones, though not all of them. The sample has some 100,000 clones; 88% are singletons. Sequencing used peripheral blood, obtained on day 0 of MenACWY control vaccination. These receptor sequences come from an adult in good health.

In this sample, this clone is large. V gene TRBV5-4 combines with J gene TRBJ2-3, with a weak D call TRBD2 (5 bases). Germline CDR1 and CDR2: SGHNT and YYREEE (reference sequence). This CDR3 comprises 13 residues. V lost 4 bases and J 4 bases, leaving 10 bases between the germline ends. The CDR3 DNA reads TGTGCCAGCAGCCCCCTGGAGGCAGATACGCAGTATTTT. Protein: CASSPLEADTQYF.

The chain combines TRBV10-3 with TRBJ1-1; TRBD1 might be the D (6 bases). The CDR3 runs 15 residues. V was cut by 11 bases and J by 5 bases, with 24 bases left in between. The germline gives CDR1 ENHRY, CDR2 SYGVKD. The CDR3 sequence: CASSVGGVRGTEAFF. CDR3 nucleotide sequence: TGTGCCTCATCAGTGGGGGGCGTAAGGGGTACTGAAGCTTTCTTT.

In its sample, this clone was seen a few times. The rearrangement links TRBV27 to TRBJ1-5, with 8 bases fitting TRBD1. Trimming at V came to 3 bases and at J to 1 base, leaving 8 bases not matched to a gene. Germline V CDR1 and CDR2: MNHEY, SMNVEV (reference sequence). CDR3 length equals 17 residues. This chain's CDR3 is CASSFLPTGESNQPQHF. CDR3 in DNA: TGTGCCAGCAGTTTTCTTCCGACAGGGGAGAGCAATCAGCCCCAGCATTTT.

This chain joins TRBV24-1 and TRBJ1-5; no clear D. This CDR3 is 13 amino acids long. Germline lookup yields CDR1 KGHDR and CDR2 SFDVKD. V gave up 4 bases and J gave up 1 base, with 4 bases separating them. The CDR3 region is CATSEQSNQPQHF. The CDR3 nucleotides are TGTGCCACCAGTGAACAGAGCAATCAGCCCCAGCATTTT.